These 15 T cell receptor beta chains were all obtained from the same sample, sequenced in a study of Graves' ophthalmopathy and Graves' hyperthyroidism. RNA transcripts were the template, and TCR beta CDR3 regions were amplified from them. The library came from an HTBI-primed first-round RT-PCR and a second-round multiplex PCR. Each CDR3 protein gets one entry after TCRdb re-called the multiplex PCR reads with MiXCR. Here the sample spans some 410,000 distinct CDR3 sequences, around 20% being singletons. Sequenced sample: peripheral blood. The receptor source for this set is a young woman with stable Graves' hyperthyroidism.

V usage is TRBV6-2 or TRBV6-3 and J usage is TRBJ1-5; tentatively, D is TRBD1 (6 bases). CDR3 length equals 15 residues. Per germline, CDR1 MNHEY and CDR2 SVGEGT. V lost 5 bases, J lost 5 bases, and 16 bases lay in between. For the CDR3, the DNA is TGTGCCAGCAGTAGATCGGCGGGGGGCCATCAGCCCCAGCATTTT. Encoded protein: CASSRSAGGHQPQHF.

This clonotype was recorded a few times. This CDR3 is CAIRQTGEYTGELFF. Here the CDR3 DNA reads TGTGCCATCAGGCAGACAGGAGAATACACCGGGGAGCTGTTTTTT. This chain connects TRBV10-3 to TRBJ2-2; weak D call: TRBD1 (6 bases). This CDR3 contains 15 residues. Germline CDR1 and CDR2: ENHRY and SYGVKD. V gave up 6 bases and J gave up 3 bases, with 14 bases separating them.

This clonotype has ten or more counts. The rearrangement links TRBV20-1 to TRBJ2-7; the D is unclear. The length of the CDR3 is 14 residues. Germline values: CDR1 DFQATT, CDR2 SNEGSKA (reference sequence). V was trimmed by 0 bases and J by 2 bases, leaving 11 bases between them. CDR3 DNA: TGCAGTGCTAGAGATCTCACTACTGCCTACGAGCAGTACTTC. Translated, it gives CSARDLTTAYEQYF.

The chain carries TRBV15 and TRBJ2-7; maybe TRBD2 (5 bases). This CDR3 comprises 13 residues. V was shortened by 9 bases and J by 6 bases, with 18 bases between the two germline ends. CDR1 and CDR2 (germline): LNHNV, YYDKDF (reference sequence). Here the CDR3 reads CATSGLRMGEQYF. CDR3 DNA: TGTGCCACGAGTGGACTCCGGATGGGCGAGCAGTACTTC.

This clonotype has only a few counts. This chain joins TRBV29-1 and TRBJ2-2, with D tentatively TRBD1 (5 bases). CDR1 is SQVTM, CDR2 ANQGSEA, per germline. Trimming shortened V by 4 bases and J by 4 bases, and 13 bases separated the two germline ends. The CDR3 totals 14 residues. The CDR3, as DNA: TGCAGCGTTGGGGGCCGGCTGGGCACCGGGGAGCTGTTTTTT. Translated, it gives CSVGGRLGTGELFF.

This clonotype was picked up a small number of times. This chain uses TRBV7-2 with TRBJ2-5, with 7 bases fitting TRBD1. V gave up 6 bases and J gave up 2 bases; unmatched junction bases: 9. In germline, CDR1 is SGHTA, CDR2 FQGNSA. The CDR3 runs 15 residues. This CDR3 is CASRDRSNQQETQYF. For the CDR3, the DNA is TGTGCCAGCAGGGACAGGTCTAACCAACAAGAGACCCAGTACTTC.

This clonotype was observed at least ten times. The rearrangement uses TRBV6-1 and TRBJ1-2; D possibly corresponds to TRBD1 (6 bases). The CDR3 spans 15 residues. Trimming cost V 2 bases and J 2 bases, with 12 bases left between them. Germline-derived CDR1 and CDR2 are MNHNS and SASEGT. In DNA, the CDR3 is TGTGCCAGCAGTGAATTGACGGACAGAAACTATGGCTACACCTTC. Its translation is CASSELTDRNYGYTF.

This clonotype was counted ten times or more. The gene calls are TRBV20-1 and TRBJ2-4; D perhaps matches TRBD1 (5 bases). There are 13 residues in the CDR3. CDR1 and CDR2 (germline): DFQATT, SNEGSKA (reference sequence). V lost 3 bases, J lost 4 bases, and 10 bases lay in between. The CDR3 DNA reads TGCAGTGCTAGGGGGCAGAAGAAAAACATTCAGTACTTC. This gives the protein CSARGQKKNIQYF.

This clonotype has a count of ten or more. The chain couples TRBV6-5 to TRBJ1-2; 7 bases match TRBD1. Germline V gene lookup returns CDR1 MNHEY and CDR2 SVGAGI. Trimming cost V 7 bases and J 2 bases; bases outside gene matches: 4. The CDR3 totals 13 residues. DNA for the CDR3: TGTGCCAGCATTTTCAGGGGGAACTATGGCTACACCTTC. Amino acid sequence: CASIFRGNYGYTF.

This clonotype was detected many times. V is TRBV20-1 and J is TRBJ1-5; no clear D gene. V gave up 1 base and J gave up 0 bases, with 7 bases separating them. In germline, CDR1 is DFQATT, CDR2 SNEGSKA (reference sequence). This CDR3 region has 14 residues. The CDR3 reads CSARGDHSNQPQHF. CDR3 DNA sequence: TGCAGTGCTAGAGGCGACCATAGCAATCAGCCCCAGCATTTT.

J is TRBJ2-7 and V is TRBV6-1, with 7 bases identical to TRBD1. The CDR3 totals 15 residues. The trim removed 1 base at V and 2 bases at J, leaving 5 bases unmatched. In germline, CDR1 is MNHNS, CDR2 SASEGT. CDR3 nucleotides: TGTGCCAGCAGTGAAGGGACAGGTCCCACCTACGAGCAGTACTTC. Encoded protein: CASSEGTGPTYEQYF.

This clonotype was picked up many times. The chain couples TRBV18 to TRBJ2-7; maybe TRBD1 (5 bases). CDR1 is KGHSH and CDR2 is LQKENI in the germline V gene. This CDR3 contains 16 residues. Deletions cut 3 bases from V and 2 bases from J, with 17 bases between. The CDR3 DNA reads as TGTGCCAGCTCACCCCTGGCAGGGCCGAGAACCTACGAGCAGTACTTC. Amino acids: CASSPLAGPRTYEQYF.

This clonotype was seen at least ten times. CDR3 sequence: CASSIIPGREHF. In DNA, the CDR3 is TGTGCCAGTAGTATAATTCCGGGCAGAGAGCATTTT. The V gene is TRBV19, the J gene TRBJ1-5, with no clear D. Trimming pared 2 bases from V and 14 bases from J, leaving 13 bases between. The germline gives CDR1 LNHDA, CDR2 SQIVND (reference sequence). This CDR3 spans 12 amino acids.

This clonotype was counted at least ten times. The CDR3 spells CASRRVGQPQHF. The DNA for the CDR3 is TGTGCCAGCAGGCGGGTCGGCCAGCCCCAGCATTTT. The gene calls are TRBV2 and TRBJ1-5; D is undetermined. The length of the CDR3 is 12 residues. V was clipped by 6 bases and J by 7 bases, with 10 bases between them. The germline gives CDR1 SNHLY, CDR2 FYNNEI.

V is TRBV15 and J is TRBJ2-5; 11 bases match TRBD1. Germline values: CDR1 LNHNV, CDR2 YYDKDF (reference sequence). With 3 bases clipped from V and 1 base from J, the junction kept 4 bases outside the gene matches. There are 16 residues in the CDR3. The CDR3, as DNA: TGTGCCACCAGCAGCGCCGGGACAGGGGGCCAAGAGACCCAGTACTTC. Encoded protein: CATSSAGTGGQETQYF.